These 14 T cell receptor beta chains were sequenced from one sample in a study of T cell repertoires in cytomegalovirus infection. These receptors are not linked to any known antigen. One entry per CDR3 protein results from TCRdb running MiXCR on the reads. This table holds about 900,000 distinct CDR3 sequences, around 29% found once. This material consisted of cultured CD8+ T cells from PBMCs, taken from culture after CMV antigen stimulation. The receptors shown here come from a human donor in good health (CMV status not recorded). Some clones in this sample may be carry-over from other donors' samples.

In the case of this clonotype: One junction end does not reproduce the germline sequence, and a read error may be involved. CDR3 loop: CASSRRPGLAGDTGELFF. The CDR3 nucleotides are TGTGCCAGCAGCCGCCGACCTGGACTAGCGGGGGACACCGGGGAGCTGTTTTTT. The chain carries TRBV5-1 and TRBJ2-2; TRBD2 matches at 13 bases. The CDR3 is made up of 18 amino acids. Germline V lookup: CDR1 SGHRS, CDR2 YFSETQ.

The chain joins TRBV5-6 to TRBJ1-1, with 7 bases aligning to TRBD1. Germline assignment: CDR1 SGHDT and CDR2 YYEEEE. V was clipped by 3 bases and J by 1 base; unmatched bases: 12. The CDR3 has 17 residues. The CDR3 region has the DNA TGTGCCAGCAGCTCGGGTCGGGTAGGGACAGCGAACACTGAAGCTTTCTTT. Protein sequence: CASSSGRVGTANTEAFF.

This clonotype has only a few counts. The chain links TRBV19 to TRBJ1-2, with 9 bases that match TRBD1. Germline-derived CDR1 and CDR2 are LNHDA and SQIVND (reference sequence). V lost 7 bases and J lost 5; bases outside the gene matches: 5. The CDR3 is 13 amino acids. CDR3 sequence reads: CASIRTGVYGYTF. The CDR3 DNA sequence: TGTGCCAGTATCCGGACAGGGGTTTATGGCTACACCTTC.

This clonotype was observed many times. This chain links TRBV7-2 with TRBJ2-3, with TRBD2 as a possible D gene (5 bases). The V gene's germline CDR1 is SGHTA and CDR2 FQGNSA. The CDR3 is 21 amino acids. The V end was cut by 1 base, the J end by 0 bases, with 26 bases between. The CDR3 sequence: CASSLVRDYYTSPTSTDTQYF. The CDR3 DNA reads TGTGCCAGCAGCTTAGTTAGAGACTATTACACCTCCCCTACTAGCACAGATACGCAGTATTTT.

The chain links TRBV6-6 to TRBJ2-7; no definite D call. This CDR3 has 16 residues. V was pared by 0 bases and J by 1 base, with 13 bases between. The germline V gene has CDR1 MNHNY and CDR2 SVGAGI (reference sequence). CDR3 in amino acids: CASSYSVDGLSYEQYV. CDR3 bases: TGTGCCAGCAGTTACTCGGTGGACGGATTGTCCTACGAGCAGTACGTC.

The chain has TRBV11-2 and TRBJ2-7; 7 bases are a match to TRBD2. Germline CDR1 and CDR2: SGHAT and FQNNGV. The CDR3 extends over 17 amino acids. J was trimmed by 5 bases and V by 5 bases; bases with no gene match: 18. CDR3 nucleotides: TGTGCCAGCAGCCTTTGGACCGCGAATGGGGGGGACCACGAGCAGTACTTC. Translating it yields CASSLWTANGGDHEQYF.

A remark on this clonotype: A much larger clone lies one base from this, so it may be a read error. The genes are TRBV7-2 and TRBJ1-5; 9 positions match TRBD1. Germline values: CDR1 SGHTA, CDR2 FQGNSA. This CDR3 comprises 16 residues. The CDR3 nucleotides read TGTGTCAGCAGCTTAATTAGGGACAGGGGCAATCAGCCCCAGCATTTT. Translating it yields CVSSLIRDRGNQPQHF. The entire variable domain, with the rest obtained from reference TRBV7-2 and TRBJ1-5, is as follows: GAGVSQSPSNKVTEKGKDVELRCDPISGHTALYWYRQSLGQGLEFLIYFQGNSAPDKSGLPSDRFSAERTGGSVSTLTIQRTQQEDSAVYLCVSSLIRDRGNQPQHFGDGTRLSIL.

The sample holds many counts of this clonotype. The rearrangement joins TRBV13 to TRBJ1-3; D remains ambiguous. Germline V gene data show CDR1 as PRHDT and CDR2 as FYEKMQ (reference sequence). V lost 0 bases and J lost 0, with 9 bases in between. The CDR3 covers 16 residues. In nucleotides, the CDR3 is TGTGCCAGCAGCTTAGGACACAACCTCTCTGGAAACACCATATATTTT. Its translation is CASSLGHNLSGNTIYF.

In the case of this clonotype: At one end, the junction sequence differs from germline, possibly due to a read error. This chain joins TRBV5-3 and TRBJ2-2; no firm D call. TRBV5-3 is an ORF, with its function uncertain. CDR3 length: 14 amino acids. The CDR3 here is CASSLGLDVRELFF. In DNA form, the CDR3 reads TGTGCCAGCAGCTTGGGCCTGGATGTTAGGGAGCTGTTTTTT.

This chain links TRBV20-1 with TRBJ2-1; a possible D gene is TRBD2 (7 bases). Trimming took off 0 bases at V and 9 bases at J, with 12 bases between the two ends. Germline V gene lookup returns CDR1 DFQATT and CDR2 SNEGSKA (reference sequence). This CDR3 region has 13 residues. The CDR3 DNA follows: TGCAGTGCTAGAGATCCGGGGGGCGGTGAGCAGTTCTTC. Amino acid sequence: CSARDPGGGEQFF.

The genes are TRBV7-3 and TRBJ2-2; 8 bases align to TRBD2. The germline CDR1 and CDR2 sequences are SGHTA and FQGTGA. The V and J ends lost 4 bases and 4 bases, in that order; junction bases with no gene match: 5. This CDR3 is 15 amino acids long. The DNA of the CDR3 is TGTGCCAGCAGCTCGGGACTAGTTGGCACCGGGGAGCTGTTTTTT. Translating gives CASSSGLVGTGELFF.

The chain links TRBV4-1 to TRBJ2-7, with D possibly being TRBD2 (6 bases). CDR3 length: 15 residues. The germline V gene encodes CDR1 MGHRA and CDR2 YSYEKL. Between the trimmed V and J ends, which lost 1 base and 3 bases, there was a span of 13 bases. The CDR3 is CASSQGAGTDYEQYF. CDR3 DNA: TGCGCCAGCAGCCAAGGGGCGGGGACGGACTACGAGCAGTACTTC.

The rearrangement links TRBV27 to TRBJ1-1; D gene ambiguous. The CDR3 is 14 amino acids. V lost 6 bases, J lost 6 bases, and 17 bases lay in between. Per the germline V gene, CDR1 is MNHEY and CDR2 is SMNVEV (reference sequence). The CDR3 loop is CASSLMGWRAEAFF. The DNA of the CDR3 is TGTGCCAGCAGCCTTATGGGATGGCGGGCTGAAGCTTTCTTT.

There are a few counts of this clonotype. The chain is built from TRBV9 and TRBJ1-2, with 12 bases aligning to TRBD1. Germline CDR1 reads SGDLS; CDR2 reads YYNGEE. With V trimmed by 1 base and J by 4 bases, 11 bases remained unmatched. There are 18 residues in the CDR3. The CDR3 nucleotides are TGTGCCAGCAGCGTATCCGGGGACAGGGGGCGAATGGGCTATGGCTACACCTTC. It yields the protein CASSVSGDRGRMGYGYTF.